These 7 T cell receptor beta chains were all obtained from the same sample, sequenced in a study of OX40 agonist ivuxolimab in advanced cancers. Measured with immunoSEQ multiplex PCR; TCRdb has only the in-frame clones, and not every one. The profile shows about 82,000 clones, about 86% of them singletons. This sample comprised CD4+ or CD8+ T cells sorted from blood, obtained in a trial of the OX40 agonist ivuxolimab. These TCRs come from an adult with an advanced solid tumor such as melanoma, head and neck, liver or kidney cancer.

V and J are TRBV7-9 and TRBJ2-1, with 8 bases matching TRBD2. The V gene's germline CDR1 is SEHNR and CDR2 FQNEAQ (reference sequence). The V and J ends lost 8 bases and 0 bases, in that order; junction bases with no gene match: 12. CDR3 length: 17 amino acids. The CDR3 loop reads CASPPLAGARSYNEQFF. The CDR3 DNA follows: TGTGCCAGCCCCCCGCTAGCGGGTGCCCGCTCCTACAATGAGCAGTTCTTC.

The chain has TRBV30 and TRBJ1-5; D may be TRBD1 (5 bases). Trimming took 0 bases from V and 6 from J, leaving 9 bases between them. The CDR3 is 13 residues long. Germline V gene lookup returns CDR1 GTSNPN and CDR2 SVGIG (reference sequence). The CDR3 spells CAWSVAGGQPQHF. CDR3 DNA: TGTGCCTGGAGTGTAGCGGGGGGTCAGCCCCAGCATTTT.

V gene TRBV5-5 combines with J gene TRBJ2-1; 7 bases fit TRBD2. The trim removed 1 base at V and 0 bases at J, leaving 4 bases unmatched. The CDR3 extends over 16 amino acids. Germline values: CDR1 SGHKS, CDR2 YYEKEE (reference sequence). The CDR3 sequence: CASSLLAGSSYNEQFF. The CDR3 DNA follows: TGTGCCAGCAGCTTGTTAGCGGGCAGCTCCTACAATGAGCAGTTCTTC.

The gene calls are TRBV30 and TRBJ1-4, with 8 nucleotides matching TRBD1. Germline lookup yields CDR1 GTSNPN and CDR2 SVGIG (reference sequence). The J segment lost 2 bases and the V segment lost 0 bases, leaving 2 bases of the junction unmatched. CDR3 length: 15 amino acids. CDR3 sequence (DNA): TGTGCCTGGAGTGTTCAGGGGGCGACTAATGAAAAACTGTTTTTT. Protein: CAWSVQGATNEKLFF.

The V and J genes are TRBV7-9 and TRBJ2-1; D uncertain. Looked up from germline, CDR1 is SEHNR and CDR2 is FQNEAQ (reference sequence). The CDR3 totals 13 residues. The V end lost 6 bases, the J end lost 2 bases, and 8 bases lay between the germline ends. The CDR3 is CASSINTYNEQFF. CDR3 sequence (DNA): TGTGCCAGCAGTATCAACACCTACAATGAGCAGTTCTTC. The full variable domain, completed using reference TRBV7-9 and TRBJ2-1, is DTGVSQNPRHKITKRGQNVTFRCDPISEHNRLYWYRQTLGQGPEFLTYFQNEAQLEKSRLLSDRFSAERPKGSFSTLEIQRTEQGDSAMYLCASSINTYNEQFFGPGTRLTVL.

Only one count was recorded for this clone. The CDR3 sequence is CASGSRGDYEQYF. The DNA of the CDR3 is TGTGCCAGCGGGAGTAGAGGGGACTACGAGCAGTACTTC. The rearrangement uses TRBV6-1 and TRBJ2-7, with D perhaps being TRBD1 or TRBD2 (5 bases each). V dropped 8 bases and J dropped 3 bases, with 14 bases sitting between them. Germline V gene data show CDR1 as MNHNS and CDR2 as SASEGT. The CDR3 covers 13 residues.

The chain recombines TRBV27 with TRBJ2-6, with TRBD1 matching over 9 bases. Looked up from germline, CDR1 is MNHEY and CDR2 is SMNVEV (reference sequence). This CDR3 has 19 amino acids. V dropped 3 bases and J dropped 0; count of bases not matched to a gene: 9. The CDR3 coding sequence is TGTGCCAGCAGTTTTGGTTGGGACAGGGCCTTCTCTGGGGCCAACGTCCTGACTTTC. Translating it yields CASSFGWDRAFSGANVLTF. Full variable domain (missing parts from reference TRBV27 and TRBJ2-6): EAQVTQNPRYLITVTGKKLTVTCSQNMNHEYMSWYRQDPGLGLRQIYYSMNVEVTDKGDVPEGYKVSRKEKRNFPLILESPSPNQTSLYFCASSFGWDRAFSGANVLTFGAGSRLTVL.